This TCR beta chain originates from a study of cytomegalovirus exposure and HLA in healthy donors. PCR primers comprised 60 Vbeta and 13 Jbeta primers. TCRdb's table, derived via immunoSEQ multiplex PCR, lists solely in-frame clones and lacks some. The repertoire holds about 160,000 clones, around 75% seen once, with roughly 3.6% in the top ten. This clone was counted a few times. An end of the junction differs from the germline gene, which may be a read error. Source material: PBMCs. This receptor was taken from a human donor in good health.

This chain's CDR3 is CASSLVPRVPGGAGDKQGDF. CDR3 coding DNA: TGCGCCAGCAGCTTGGTCCCCCGGGTCCCAGGCGGTGCGGGGGACAAACAAGGGGACTTC. The rearrangement joins TRBV5-1 to TRBJ2-5; D possibly corresponds to TRBD2 (7 bases). Germline-derived CDR1 and CDR2 are SGHRS and YFSETQ. This CDR3 has 20 amino acids.